Presented here are 21 T cell receptor beta chains from one specimen sequenced in a study of blood T cell repertoires in COVID-19. Measured with immunoSEQ multiplex PCR; TCRdb has only the in-frame clones, and not every one. The data contain about 14,000 clones, around 87% of them singletons. Sequenced material: peripheral blood. These TCRs come from a human donor in a cohort sampled during active COVID-19.

This clone was counted once. The chain couples TRBV11-2 to TRBJ1-1; 10 bases are a match to TRBD1. This CDR3 has 16 amino acids. The germline V gene encodes CDR1 SGHAT and CDR2 FQNNGV. V shed 1 base and J 1 base; nucleotides not matched to a gene: 3. The CDR3 DNA is TGTGCCAGCAGCTTAGTCTGGGACAGGGGGAACACTGAAGCTTTCTTT. This translates into CASSLVWDRGNTEAFF.

The DNA of the CDR3 is TGTGCCAGCAGTTTGGAGGGGTTGAGGTCTCGGCCCCAGCATTTT. It is translated as CASSLEGLRSRPQHF. V usage is TRBV28 and J usage is TRBJ1-5; perhaps TRBD1 as D (5 bases). The V gene lost 3 bases and the J gene lost 9 bases, with 18 bases spanning the gap. The CDR3 length is 15 residues. Germline values: CDR1 MDHEN, CDR2 SYDVKM.

V and J are TRBV29-1 and TRBJ1-2, with TRBD1 matching 7 bases. CDR1 SQVTM and CDR2 ANQGSEA come from the germline V gene. V shed 4 bases and J 7 bases; nucleotides not matched to a gene: 9. CDR3 length: 13 residues. CDR3: CSVAEGAQSGYTF. Here the CDR3 DNA reads TGCAGCGTTGCCGAGGGGGCGCAAAGTGGCTACACCTTC. The whole variable domain, filled in from reference TRBV29-1 and TRBJ1-2, reads SAVISQKPSRDICQRGTSLTIQCQVDSQVTMMFWYRQQPGQSLTLIATANQGSEATYESGFVIDKFPISRPNLTFSTLTVSNMSPEDSSIYLCSVAEGAQSGYTFGSGTRLTVV.

V usage is TRBV11-2 and J usage is TRBJ2-7; D gene uncertain. The germline V gene has CDR1 SGHAT and CDR2 FQNNGV. The V and J ends lost 3 bases and 0 bases respectively, with 9 bases between them. This CDR3 region has 14 residues. The CDR3: CASSFFEDSYEQYF. The CDR3 DNA reads TGTGCCAGCAGCTTTTTTGAGGACTCCTACGAGCAGTACTTC.

The chain uses TRBV6-4 and TRBJ1-1; no definite D call. Germline V gene lookup returns CDR1 MRHNA and CDR2 SNTAGT. Between the trimmed V and J ends, which lost 1 base and 1 base, there was a span of 4 bases. There are 13 residues in the CDR3. CDR3 sequence reads: CASSDFRNTEAFF. The CDR3 nucleotides are TGTGCCAGCAGTGACTTTAGGAACACTGAAGCTTTCTTT.

The DNA of the CDR3 is TGCAGTGCTAGTTCACAGCCTCTGAACACTGAAGCTTTCTTT. It codes for CSASSQPLNTEAFF. This sequence joins TRBV20-1 and TRBJ1-1; D unresolved. There are 14 residues in the CDR3. The ends were cut back, 3 bases at V and 0 bases at J, with 11 bases in the middle. Germline V gives CDR1 DFQATT, CDR2 SNEGSKA (reference sequence).

The chain uses TRBV9 and TRBJ2-7, with a weak D call TRBD2 (5 bases). CDR3 length equals 16 residues. The germline V gene has CDR1 SGDLS and CDR2 YYNGEE. The germline V and J ends were trimmed by 4 bases and 3 bases, with 20 bases remaining between them. The CDR3 is CASSIRTEDDLYEQYF. The CDR3 nucleotides read TGTGCCAGCAGCATTCGGACTGAAGACGACCTCTACGAGCAGTACTTC.

The rearrangement uses TRBV9 and TRBJ1-1, with D maybe TRBD1 (5 bases). This CDR3 contains 14 residues. Germline lookup yields CDR1 SGDLS and CDR2 YYNGEE. Trimming removed 3 bases at V and 4 bases at J, with 13 bases between. The CDR3 region is CASSASGGSTEAFF. The CDR3, as DNA: TGTGCCAGCAGCGCCTCGGGGGGGAGCACTGAAGCTTTCTTT.

For this clone: One end of the junction does not line up with germline, which may come from a read error. The genes are TRBV6-1 and TRBJ1-2; the D gene is possibly TRBD1 (6 bases). The CDR3 extends over 13 amino acids. Germline V gene data show CDR1 as MNHNS and CDR2 as SASEGT. The CDR3 region has the DNA TGTGCCAGCAGGGAAGGGGGGGACTATGGCTACACCTTC. Translating gives CASREGGDYGYTF.

This clone appeared a single time. The chain recombines TRBV4-1 with TRBJ1-1, with D uncertain. Between the trimmed V and J ends, which lost 5 bases and 4 bases, there was a span of 17 bases. Germline CDR1 and CDR2: MGHRA and YSYEKL. The CDR3 runs to 15 residues. The CDR3 reads CASSDFRGSGTEAFF. In nucleotides, the CDR3 is TGCGCCAGCAGCGATTTTCGAGGATCGGGCACTGAAGCTTTCTTT.

This chain's CDR3 is CASSGGREGYNEQFF. CDR3 sequence (DNA): TGTGCCAGCAGTGGAGGGCGGGAGGGCTACAATGAGCAGTTCTTC. The chain links TRBV6-4 to TRBJ2-1, with 9 nucleotides matching TRBD2. Germline V CDR1 and CDR2: MRHNA, SNTAGT. The trim removed 4 bases at V and 3 bases at J, leaving 4 bases unmatched. The CDR3 extends over 15 amino acids.

The CDR3 region is CASSLGTVEAFF. CDR3 nucleotide sequence: TGTGCCAGCAGTTTAGGGACAGTGGAAGCTTTCTTT. The chain couples TRBV28 to TRBJ1-1; TRBD1 matches 7 bases. This CDR3 is 12 amino acids long. Germline lookup yields CDR1 MDHEN and CDR2 SYDVKM. V gave up 2 bases and J gave up 8 bases; unmatched junction bases: 2.

J is TRBJ2-1 and V is TRBV7-9; 8 bases agree with TRBD1. This CDR3 is 15 amino acids long. V was clipped by 5 bases and J by 6 bases; unmatched bases: 9. Germline V lookup: CDR1 SEHNR, CDR2 FQNEAQ (reference sequence). The CDR3 protein is CASSLRGTGSNEQFF. The CDR3 coding sequence is TGTGCCAGCAGCCTAAGGGGGACAGGAAGCAATGAGCAGTTCTTC.

The chain has TRBV19 and TRBJ2-1, with TRBD2 matching 7 bases. Trimming cost V 2 bases and J 7 bases; bases outside gene matches: 11. The CDR3 consists of 16 residues. Germline V gene data show CDR1 as LNHDA and CDR2 as SQIVND (reference sequence). CDR3: CASSIKAGVLFNEQFF. CDR3 DNA: TGTGCCAGTAGTATAAAGGCGGGAGTGTTATTTAATGAGCAGTTCTTC. Together with reference TRBV19 and TRBJ2-1, the CDR3 gives the full variable domain: DGGITQSPKYLFRKEGQNVTLSCEQNLNHDAMYWYRQDPGQGLRLIYYSQIVNDFQKGDIAEGYSVSREKKESFPLTVTSAQKNPTAFYLCASSIKAGVLFNEQFFGPGTRLTVL.

The CDR3 DNA follows: TGTGCCAGTAGCCTCCTTGGGGGGACCTACGAGCAGTACTTC. Its protein is CASSLLGGTYEQYF. The rearrangement uses TRBV19 and TRBJ2-7; D may be TRBD2 (6 bases). CDR1 is LNHDA, CDR2 SQIVND, per germline (reference sequence). V lost 6 bases, J lost 2 bases, and 14 bases lay in between. The CDR3 contains 14 residues.

The chain combines TRBV28 with TRBJ1-3; D is unresolved. Trimming removed 7 bases at V and 0 bases at J, with 10 bases between. The CDR3 length is 14 residues. CDR1 and CDR2 from the germline V gene are MDHEN and SYDVKM. CDR3 sequence reads: CASTPRGSGNTIYF. The CDR3 DNA reads TGTGCCAGCACCCCGAGAGGCTCTGGAAACACCATATATTTT.

V gene TRBV7-8 combines with J gene TRBJ1-1; no firm D call. Germline CDR1 is SGHVS and CDR2 is FQNEAQ. This CDR3 region has 13 residues. The V end lost 4 bases, the J end lost 5 bases, and 11 bases lay between the germline ends. The CDR3 nucleotides are TGTGCCAGCAGCTCCCTAAGCGGGACTGAAGCTTTCTTT. Its protein product is CASSSLSGTEAFF.

The V call is TRBV4-1, the J call TRBJ1-1; 9 positions match TRBD1. This CDR3 spans 15 amino acids. Germline trimming cut 1 base from V and 5 bases from J; bases unmatched to any gene: 5. The germline CDR1 and CDR2 sequences are MGHRA and YSYEKL. CDR3 protein: CASSQVGDRGTEAFF. The DNA of the CDR3 is TGCGCCAGCAGCCAAGTAGGCGACAGGGGGACTGAAGCTTTCTTT.

The chain recombines TRBV2 with TRBJ2-7, with a possible D match to TRBD1 (6 bases). Trimming removed 2 bases from V and 0 bases from J, with 11 bases in between. The CDR3 consists of 15 residues. Germline V lookup: CDR1 SNHLY, CDR2 FYNNEI. DNA for the CDR3: TGTGCCAGCAGTGAAACCGGACAGCCCTCCTACGAGCAGTACTTC. This sequence encodes CASSETGQPSYEQYF.

The chain employs TRBV28 and TRBJ1-1, with a tentative D call TRBD1 (5 bases). The CDR3 has 15 residues. Germline loops: CDR1 MDHEN, CDR2 SYDVKM. V gave up 1 base and J gave up 1 base, with 10 bases separating them. The CDR3 here is CASSLSGGRNTEAFF. In DNA, the CDR3 is TGTGCCAGCAGTTTATCGGGGGGACGGAACACTGAAGCTTTCTTT.

The chain employs TRBV7-9 and TRBJ2-7, with no clear D. The ends were cut back, 1 base at V and 0 bases at J, with 13 bases in the middle. CDR3 length equals 16 residues. The germline CDR1 and CDR2 sequences are SEHNR and FQNEAQ (reference sequence). CDR3 sequence (DNA): TGTGCCAGCAGCTTAGTCTTAGACATCCTCTCCTACGAGCAGTACTTC. Residues: CASSLVLDILSYEQYF.